The 25 T cell receptor beta chains given below trace back to one sample, sequenced in a study of T cells in narcolepsy. Some clones are missing from TCRdb's copy, which holds only in-frame ones; the method was immunoSEQ multiplex PCR. The data hold about 27,000 clones, with around 86% observed a single time. Sequenced material: CD45RA- memory CD4+ T cells from PBMCs. The receptor source for this set is a human donor with narcolepsy.

The chain has TRBV6-5 and TRBJ1-1; D is unresolved. Looked up from germline, CDR1 is MNHEY and CDR2 is SVGAGI. This CDR3 spans 12 amino acids. V lost 0 bases to trimming and J lost 4 bases, with 3 bases between them. CDR3 residues: CASSYSSTEAFF. The CDR3 DNA reads as TGTGCCAGCAGTTACTCGTCCACTGAAGCTTTCTTT.

Notes on this clone: Other DNA sequences in the same sample also yield this CDR3. This rearrangement joins TRBV10-2 to TRBJ2-3; TRBD2 matches at 11 bases. The CDR3 has 16 residues. Germline CDR1 and CDR2: WSHSY and SAAADI. The J segment lost 0 bases and the V segment lost 9 bases, leaving 8 bases of the junction unmatched. CDR3: CARHTSGGYSTDTQYF. In DNA form, the CDR3 reads TGCGCCAGGCATACTAGCGGGGGCTATAGCACAGATACGCAGTATTTT.

This clone was found once. The chain uses TRBV5-8 and TRBJ2-2, with no clear D. With 0 bases removed from V and 6 bases from J, the gap between germline ends came to 15 bases. Germline V gives CDR1 SGHTS, CDR2 YDEGEE. This CDR3 is 16 amino acids long. DNA for the CDR3: TGTGCCAGCAGCTTGGGACTCTGGGTGGCCGCCGGGGAGCTGTTTTTT. It encodes CASSLGLWVAAGELFF.

The chain has TRBV28 and TRBJ2-7, with a possible D match to TRBD1 (6 bases). V was cut by 4 bases and J by 2 bases, with 9 bases left in between. Germline CDR1 is MDHEN and CDR2 is SYDVKM. The CDR3 totals 13 residues. CDR3 protein: CASSSPGAYEQYV. For the CDR3, the DNA is TGTGCCAGCAGTTCCCCAGGGGCCTACGAGCAGTACGTC.

The chain carries TRBV6-1 and TRBJ1-2, with 7 bases aligning to TRBD1. CDR3 length: 14 amino acids. Germline CDR1 reads MNHNS; CDR2 reads SASEGT. The V segment lost 10 bases and the J segment 6 bases; nucleotides outside the gene matches: 14. CDR3 residues: CATTGQKRTDGYTF. DNA of the CDR3: TGTGCCACCACGGGACAGAAAAGGACTGATGGCTACACCTTC.

The J gene is TRBJ2-3, the V gene TRBV5-6, with D possibly matching TRBD2 (7 bases). V lost 1 base and J 2 bases, leaving 11 bases between the germline ends. The CDR3 spans 15 residues. Germline V gene data show CDR1 as SGHDT and CDR2 as YYEEEE. CDR3 sequence: CASSLMGGHTDTQYF. In DNA form, the CDR3 reads TGTGCCAGCAGCTTGATGGGGGGGCACACAGATACGCAGTATTTT.

The rearrangement joins TRBV10-2 to TRBJ1-1; TRBD1 might be the D (6 bases). The ends were cut back, 7 bases at V and 5 bases at J, with 17 bases in the middle. CDR1 is WSHSY and CDR2 is SAAADI in the germline V gene. This CDR3 has 14 residues. In DNA, the CDR3 is TGCGCCAGCACTCAGAGGGGGGAGGATACTGAAGCTTTCTTT. Its translation: CASTQRGEDTEAFF.

The V gene is TRBV14, the J gene TRBJ2-2; D gene unclear. Trimming removed 2 bases from V and 5 bases from J, with 12 bases in between. CDR3 length: 15 residues. From germline, CDR1 is SGHDN and CDR2 FVKESK. CDR3 sequence: CASSQMLRGTGELFF. For the CDR3, the DNA is TGTGCCAGCAGCCAAATGCTGCGAGGAACCGGGGAGCTGTTTTTT.

This chain uses TRBV2 with TRBJ2-3, with D possibly matching TRBD2 (7 bases). This CDR3 is built from 12 residues. V gave up 6 bases and J gave up 4 bases, with 8 bases separating them. Looked up from germline, CDR1 is SNHLY and CDR2 is FYNNEI. This CDR3 reads CASRGGPDTQYF. The CDR3 DNA reads TGTGCCAGCAGGGGGGGGCCAGATACGCAGTATTTT.

The chain combines TRBV2 with TRBJ1-1; 11 nucleotides line up with TRBD1. V lost 8 bases, J lost 5 bases, and 7 bases stayed unmatched. Germline V lookup: CDR1 SNHLY, CDR2 FYNNEI. The CDR3 has 14 amino acids. In nucleotides, the CDR3 is TGTGCCAGCCGGACAGGGGGCATCTGGACTGAAGCTTTCTTT. The encoded protein is CASRTGGIWTEAFF.

The chain recombines TRBV4-1 with TRBJ2-3; TRBD2 aligns across 16 bases. Germline V gene lookup returns CDR1 MGHRA and CDR2 YSYEKL. The CDR3 spans 18 residues. The V and J ends lost 4 bases and 6 bases, in that order; junction bases with no gene match: 10. The CDR3 nucleotides are TGCGCCAGCAGCCGCCAACCAACGGGACTAGCGGGGGGGGATACGCAGTATTTT. Amino acid sequence: CASSRQPTGLAGGDTQYF.

The chain carries TRBV2 and TRBJ2-1, with 12 bases identical to TRBD2. The J segment lost 4 bases and the V segment lost 7 bases, leaving 5 bases of the junction unmatched. Germline assignment: CDR1 SNHLY and CDR2 FYNNEI. The CDR3 is 15 residues long. The CDR3 bases are TGTGCCAGCACCCCACTAGCGGGGGGATACAATGAGCAGTTCTTC. Its translation is CASTPLAGGYNEQFF.

The genes are TRBV2 and TRBJ2-3; 7 nucleotides line up with TRBD2. From germline, CDR1 is SNHLY and CDR2 FYNNEI. The CDR3 consists of 15 residues. The ends lost 8 bases at V and 2 bases at J; junction bases unmatched: 10. In nucleotides, the CDR3 is TGTGCCAGCTCCCGGGGAGCGGGGAACACAGATACGCAGTATTTT. Protein sequence: CASSRGAGNTDTQYF.

CDR3 residues: CSARDGDEQYF. For the CDR3, the DNA is TGCAGTGCTAGAGATGGGGACGAGCAGTACTTC. This chain links TRBV20-1 with TRBJ2-7; D call uncertain. The CDR3 spans 11 residues. Germline V CDR1 and CDR2: DFQATT, SNEGSKA (reference sequence). Trimming shortened V by 0 bases and J by 5 bases, and 5 bases separated the two germline ends.

In nucleotides, the CDR3 is TGTGCCAGTAGTATGGCGTTAACAGATACGCAGTATTTT. Translating it yields CASSMALTDTQYF. This chain joins TRBV19 and TRBJ2-3; D ambiguous. V was shortened by 3 bases and J by 3 bases, with 7 bases between the two germline ends. Germline assignment: CDR1 LNHDA and CDR2 SQIVND (reference sequence). The CDR3 loop spans 13 amino acids.

This chain links TRBV18 with TRBJ2-7; 8 bases are a match to TRBD2. The germline CDR1 and CDR2 sequences are KGHSH and LQKENI. V shed 3 bases and J 2 bases; nucleotides not matched to a gene: 6. The CDR3 contains 15 residues. The CDR3 region is CASSPQTSVTYEQYF. The DNA for the CDR3 is TGTGCCAGCTCACCTCAGACTAGCGTGACCTACGAGCAGTACTTC. Using reference TRBV18 and TRBJ2-7 for the parts outside the CDR3, the full variable domain is NAGVMQNPRHLVRRRGQEARLRCSPMKGHSHVYWYRQLPEEGLKFMVYLQKENIIDESGMPKERFSAEFPKEGPSILRIQQVVRGDSAAYFCASSPQTSVTYEQYFGPGTRLTVT.

The chain employs TRBV2 and TRBJ2-1; no reliable D call. In germline, CDR1 is SNHLY, CDR2 FYNNEI. The CDR3 loop spans 15 amino acids. V gave up 3 bases and J gave up 6 bases, with 15 bases separating them. DNA for the CDR3: TGTGCCAGCAGTGATCTGACTGTTGCCGTCAATGAGCAGTTCTTC. Amino acid sequence: CASSDLTVAVNEQFF.

This chain connects TRBV6-6 to TRBJ1-6, with D unresolved. The CDR3 sequence is 15 residues long. Germline V gene lookup returns CDR1 MNHNY and CDR2 SVGAGI (reference sequence). Trimming pared 2 bases from V and 0 bases from J, leaving 5 bases between. DNA for the CDR3: TGTGCCAGCAGTTACGGCGACTCCTATAATTCACCCCTCCACTTT. This translates into CASSYGDSYNSPLHF.

V is TRBV6-6 and J is TRBJ1-2, with a possible D match to TRBD1 (6 bases). The CDR3 extends over 14 amino acids. CDR1 is MNHNY, CDR2 SVGAGI, per germline (reference sequence). Between the trimmed V and J ends, which lost 2 bases and 4 bases, there was a span of 11 bases. The CDR3 bases are TGTGCCAGCAGTTACGTGGGGGGCACCTATGGCTACACCTTC. Its translation: CASSYVGGTYGYTF.

Here the CDR3 reads CASSELPDSYSNQPQHF. The CDR3 nucleotides are TGTGCCAGCAGTGAACTTCCGGACAGCTATAGCAATCAGCCCCAGCATTTT. This rearrangement joins TRBV6-1 to TRBJ1-5; TRBD1 might be the D (6 bases). With 2 bases removed from V and 0 bases from J, the gap between germline ends came to 14 bases. CDR1 MNHNS and CDR2 SASEGT come from the germline V gene. CDR3 length: 17 residues.

V gene TRBV1 combines with J gene TRBJ2-2; TRBD2 is the table's D call and was not checked against the DNA. TRBV1 is a known pseudogene. The CDR3 consists of 16 residues. As DNA, the CDR3 is TGCACCAGCAGAACACCGGGACTAGCGGACACCGGGGAGCTGTTTTTT. This sequence encodes CTSRTPGLADTGELFF.

This clone showed up just a few times. The chain joins TRBV14 to TRBJ2-5, with D perhaps TRBD2 (5 bases). This CDR3 comprises 12 residues. The germline V gene encodes CDR1 SGHDN and CDR2 FVKESK. Trimming took 1 base from V and 5 from J, leaving 5 bases between them. CDR3 coding DNA: TGTGCCAGCAGCCAAGGGAGGGAGACCCAGTACTTC. It translates to CASSQGRETQYF.

This chain joins TRBV6-1 and TRBJ1-1; 11 bases agree with TRBD1. V lost 4 bases, J lost 4 bases, and 5 bases stayed unmatched. The CDR3 runs 15 residues. In germline, CDR1 is MNHNS, CDR2 SASEGT. CDR3 sequence: CASSAEGTGGTEAFF. CDR3 coding DNA: TGTGCCAGCAGTGCCGAGGGGACAGGGGGCACTGAAGCTTTCTTT.

The chain links TRBV5-4 to TRBJ1-4; TRBD1 is a possible D gene (5 bases). There are 14 residues in the CDR3. V was pared by 3 bases and J by 6 bases, with 12 bases between. Germline V CDR1 and CDR2: SGHNT, YYREEE (reference sequence). The CDR3 region has the DNA TGTGCCAGCAGCTCAAAGACGGGGGATGAAAAACTGTTTTTT. Amino acid sequence: CASSSKTGDEKLFF.

This chain links TRBV5-1 with TRBJ2-2; D is undetermined. The CDR3 is 15 amino acids. CDR1 and CDR2 (germline): SGHRS, YFSETQ. V lost 1 base and J lost 6, with 13 bases in between. The CDR3 protein is CASSLTWTVSGELFF. CDR3 nucleotide sequence: TGCGCCAGCAGCTTGACTTGGACGGTCTCCGGGGAGCTGTTTTTT.